What follows are 28 T cell receptor beta chains derived from one specimen sequenced in a study of identical twins. TCRdb re-called the 5' RACE reads through MiXCR, storing one row per CDR3 protein. The data show some 1,700,000 distinct CDR3 sequences, under 35% seen once. Sequenced material: cord blood. The receptors here all came from a newborn girl in good health.

This chain uses TRBV20-1 with TRBJ2-7; tentative D call: TRBD1 (6 bases). The V gene's germline CDR1 is DFQATT and CDR2 SNEGSKA (reference sequence). Trimming took 5 bases from V and 0 from J, leaving 14 bases between them. CDR3 length: 14 residues. CDR3 residues: CSAAPGASSYEQYF. CDR3 nucleotide sequence: TGCAGTGCTGCGCCAGGGGCCAGCTCCTACGAGCAGTACTTC.

This clonotype was seen at least ten times. This chain links TRBV12-3 or TRBV12-4 with TRBJ2-3; perhaps TRBD2 as D (5 bases). This CDR3 spans 13 amino acids. The ends were cut back, 7 bases at V and 8 bases at J, with 16 bases in the middle. The CDR3: CASTPVGAGTQYF. The CDR3 nucleotides are TGTGCCAGCACCCCAGTGGGCGCGGGTACGCAGTATTTT.

This chain joins TRBV5-1 and TRBJ2-1; weak D call: TRBD2 (5 bases). The CDR3 covers 15 residues. Trimming stripped 2 bases from V and 6 bases from J, with 15 bases between. The V gene's germline CDR1 is SGHRS and CDR2 YFSETQ. CDR3 DNA sequence: TGCGCCAGCAGCTTTTGGAGCGGAAGGAGCAATGAGCAGTTCTTC. Protein sequence: CASSFWSGRSNEQFF.

The chain has TRBV7-2 and TRBJ2-7, with D perhaps being TRBD1 or TRBD2 (5 bases each). The CDR3 has 17 amino acids. The ends were cut back, 5 bases at V and 0 bases at J, with 20 bases in the middle. The germline V gene encodes CDR1 SGHTA and CDR2 FQGNSA. The CDR3 DNA sequence: TGTGCCAGCAGCCTGACGTACGGGGCACTACGCTCCTACGAGCAGTACTTC. Amino acids: CASSLTYGALRSYEQYF.

This clonotype was observed a single time. The J gene is TRBJ2-7, the V gene TRBV11-1; D is tentatively TRBD1 or TRBD2 (5 bases each). V was shortened by 5 bases and J by 2 bases, with 19 bases between the two germline ends. The CDR3 runs 16 residues. CDR1 and CDR2 (germline): SGHAT, FQDESV (reference sequence). The chain's CDR3 is CASSGRTGGGTYEQYF. The CDR3 coding sequence is TGTGCCAGCAGCGGGAGAACAGGTGGGGGAACCTACGAGCAGTACTTC.

This chain's CDR3 is CASSPSLRSYNEQFF. The CDR3 DNA reads as TGTGCCAGCTCACCTTCCTTGAGATCCTACAATGAGCAGTTCTTC. This chain links TRBV18 with TRBJ2-1, with D unclear. There are 15 residues in the CDR3. From germline, CDR1 is KGHSH and CDR2 LQKENI. V shed 3 bases and J shed 1 base, with 10 bases lying between them.

Here the CDR3 reads CSAPRTSANEQYF. CDR3 coding DNA: TGCAGTGCTCCGCGGACTAGCGCCAATGAGCAGTACTTC. The chain couples TRBV20-1 to TRBJ2-7; TRBD2 matches 9 bases. The junction had 9 bases not matched to a gene; V was cut back by 5 bases and J by 7 bases. The CDR3 is 13 amino acids. CDR1 is DFQATT, CDR2 SNEGSKA, per germline (reference sequence).

V gene TRBV20-1 combines with J gene TRBJ1-5, with no clear D. From germline, CDR1 is DFQATT and CDR2 SNEGSKA (reference sequence). This CDR3 has 15 residues. The V gene lost 1 base and the J gene lost 3 bases, with 13 bases spanning the gap. The CDR3 reads CSARVWDTTNQPQHF. For the CDR3, the DNA is TGCAGTGCTAGAGTCTGGGATACAACCAATCAGCCCCAGCATTTT.

This clonotype occurred a few times. The chain uses TRBV11-2 and TRBJ2-5; TRBD2 aligns across 9 bases. Germline trimming cut 3 bases from V and 2 bases from J; bases unmatched to any gene: 4. Germline CDR1 reads SGHAT; CDR2 reads FQNNGV. The CDR3 is made up of 15 amino acids. The CDR3 protein is CASSFAGGEQETQYF. DNA of the CDR3: TGTGCCAGCAGCTTCGCGGGAGGGGAACAAGAGACCCAGTACTTC.

This CDR3 is CASSPRPYSGGYNEQYF. CDR3 DNA sequence: TGTGCCAGCAGCCCCCGCCCCTATAGCGGGGGGTACAATGAGCAGTACTTC. This chain joins TRBV13 and TRBJ2-7; 10 bases are shared with TRBD2. The CDR3 has 17 amino acids. The germline V gene encodes CDR1 PRHDT and CDR2 FYEKMQ (reference sequence). V was pared by 5 bases and J by 7 bases, with 17 bases of the junction left unmatched. Full variable domain (remainder filled in from reference TRBV13 and TRBJ2-7): AAGVIQSPRHLIKEKRETATLKCYPIPRHDTVYWYQQGPGQDPQFLISFYEKMQSDKGSIPDRFSAQQFSDYHSELNMSSLELGDSALYFCASSPRPYSGGYNEQYFGPGTRLTVT.

This clonotype has more than one count but fewer than ten. V and J are TRBV29-1 and TRBJ1-2; 9 positions agree with TRBD1. The CDR3 contains 12 residues. V shed 7 bases and J 6 bases; nucleotides not matched to a gene: 6. Germline CDR1 and CDR2: SQVTM and ANQGSEA. The CDR3 protein is CSADRGKDGYTF. As DNA, the CDR3 is TGCAGCGCTGACAGGGGGAAGGATGGCTACACCTTC.

This clonotype was observed a few times. The chain uses TRBV29-1 and TRBJ1-4, with D tentatively TRBD1 (5 bases). Germline CDR1 reads SQVTM; CDR2 reads ANQGSEA. V was trimmed by 1 base and J by 5 bases, leaving 14 bases between them. The CDR3 is 15 residues long. CDR3 region: CSVEVGGGFNEKLFF. CDR3 coding DNA: TGCAGCGTTGAAGTCGGGGGAGGGTTCAATGAAAAACTGTTTTTT.

The gene calls are TRBV29-1 and TRBJ2-5; no definite D call. The CDR3 extends over 11 amino acids. V was cut by 5 bases and J by 11 bases, with 15 bases left in between. CDR1 and CDR2 from the germline V gene are SQVTM and ANQGSEA. DNA for the CDR3: TGCAGCGTTCCTTTGGGCGGTGAGCAGTACTTC. Amino acid sequence: CSVPLGGEQYF. Full variable domain (outside the CDR3, taken from reference TRBV29-1 and TRBJ2-5): SAVISQKPSRDICQRGTSLTIQCQVDSQVTMMFWYRQQPGQSLTLIATANQGSEATYESGFVIDKFPISRPNLTFSTLTVSNMSPEDSSIYLCSVPLGGEQYFGPGTRLLVL.

The rearrangement uses TRBV12-3 or TRBV12-4 and TRBJ2-5; either TRBD1 or TRBD2 may supply D (6 bases each). V was shortened by 8 bases and J by 0 bases, with 10 bases between the two germline ends. This CDR3 comprises 13 residues. The DNA for the CDR3 is TGTGCCAGCGGGGGGCGGGACCAAGAGACCCAGTACTTC. Translation gives CASGGRDQETQYF.

The chain has TRBV27 and TRBJ1-2; 9 nucleotides match TRBD1. V dropped 5 bases and J dropped 8; count of bases not matched to a gene: 15. Germline V CDR1 and CDR2: MNHEY, SMNVEV (reference sequence). The CDR3 contains 16 residues. For the CDR3, the DNA is TGTGCCAGCAGTGCCAAAACCTCACAGGGGGCAAGAGGCTACACCTTC. Translation gives CASSAKTSQGARGYTF.

The chain carries TRBV29-1 and TRBJ2-3; TRBD2 might be the D (5 bases). V shed 4 bases and J shed 8 bases, with 16 bases lying between them. The CDR3 contains 13 residues. CDR1 is SQVTM and CDR2 is ANQGSEA in the germline V gene. The CDR3 DNA is TGCAGCGTTGGAAGTAGCGTCACTAGTACGCAGTATTTT. It encodes CSVGSSVTSTQYF.

The chain has TRBV7-6 and TRBJ2-7; 7 nucleotides match TRBD1. J lost 2 bases, V lost 4 bases, and 11 bases had no gene match. This CDR3 is 16 amino acids long. CDR1 and CDR2 (germline): SGHVS, FNYEAQ. The CDR3: CASSSGIRQGAYEQYF. The DNA for the CDR3 is TGTGCCAGCAGCTCCGGGATTAGACAGGGTGCCTACGAGCAGTACTTC.

This chain connects TRBV5-1 to TRBJ2-7; unclear D gene. V lost 4 bases to trimming and J lost 7 bases, with 12 bases between them. Germline values: CDR1 SGHRS, CDR2 YFSETQ. This CDR3 has 12 residues. CDR3 protein: CASSSRLEEQYF. DNA for the CDR3: TGCGCCAGCAGCAGCCGCCTGGAGGAGCAGTACTTC.

This clonotype was counted a few times. The chain couples TRBV3-1 to TRBJ2-7; no clear D. CDR1 and CDR2 (germline): LGHDT, YNNKEL (reference sequence). Trimming cost V 4 bases and J 0 bases, with 13 bases left between them. CDR3 length: 15 amino acids. CDR3 sequence reads: CASSRRAGHSYEQYF. CDR3 in DNA: TGTGCCAGCAGCCGACGGGCAGGCCACTCCTACGAGCAGTACTTC.

The chain links TRBV4-2 to TRBJ1-1; possibly TRBD1 for D (6 bases). CDR1 and CDR2 (germline): LGHNA, YNFKEQ. The length of the CDR3 is 14 residues. The germline V and J ends were trimmed by 5 bases and 1 base, with 11 bases remaining between them. The CDR3 here is CASSMGTTNTEAFF. The CDR3 nucleotides are TGTGCCAGCAGCATGGGGACAACGAACACTGAAGCTTTCTTT.

This clonotype was seen only a few times. The rearrangement joins TRBV12-3 or TRBV12-4 to TRBJ2-5; 13 nucleotides align to TRBD2. The CDR3 is 16 amino acids. J was trimmed by 4 bases and V by 4 bases; bases with no gene match: 6. The DNA of the CDR3 is TGTGCCAGCAGTTCGGGACTAGCGGGGACAAGAGAGACCCAGTACTTC. Encoded protein: CASSSGLAGTRETQYF.

V usage is TRBV11-2 and J usage is TRBJ1-1; D is uncertain. The germline gives CDR1 SGHAT, CDR2 FQNNGV. V was clipped by 5 bases and J by 1 base, with 11 bases between them. The CDR3 is 14 residues long. The CDR3 nucleotides are TGTGCCAGCAGCCCAATCGTGGGGAACACTGAAGCTTTCTTT. It codes for CASSPIVGNTEAFF.

This clonotype was seen more than once but under ten times. The chain is built from TRBV7-2 and TRBJ1-2; no definite D call. There are 15 residues in the CDR3. The germline V gene encodes CDR1 SGHTA and CDR2 FQGNSA. Trimming left V 5 bases short and J 7 bases short, with 20 bases between. The CDR3 is CASSPRSVWKGGYTF. As DNA, the CDR3 is TGTGCCAGCAGCCCGCGATCCGTATGGAAGGGTGGCTACACCTTC.

J is TRBJ1-2 and V is TRBV4-2; D is unresolved. The CDR3 contains 12 residues. The V end was cut by 0 bases, the J end by 7 bases, with 6 bases between. Germline-derived CDR1 and CDR2 are LGHNA and YNFKEQ. The CDR3 protein is CASSQDWTGYTF. CDR3 nucleotide sequence: TGTGCCAGCAGCCAAGATTGGACTGGCTACACCTTC.

The chain combines TRBV28 with TRBJ2-3; no reliable D call. The CDR3 totals 18 residues. Trimming removed 3 bases at V and 0 bases at J, with 19 bases between. Germline CDR1 reads MDHEN; CDR2 reads SYDVKM. The CDR3 DNA reads as TGTGCCAGCAGTTTGCCTTCCTCCTTACGAACTAGCACAGATACGCAGTATTTT. Encoded protein: CASSLPSSLRTSTDTQYF.

V usage is TRBV11-2 and J usage is TRBJ2-7; D is perhaps TRBD2 (5 bases). The CDR3 has 16 residues. Germline V gene data show CDR1 as SGHAT and CDR2 as FQNNGV. The ends were cut back, 0 bases at V and 7 bases at J, with 19 bases in the middle. The CDR3 coding sequence is TGTGCCAGCAGCTTAGATAAGGGTAGCGTCTACAATGAGCAGTACTTC. Protein product: CASSLDKGSVYNEQYF.

This clonotype was counted only a few times. The chain recombines TRBV15 with TRBJ1-1; D is perhaps TRBD1 (5 bases). V dropped 1 base and J dropped 3 bases, with 9 bases sitting between them. The germline V gene has CDR1 LNHNV and CDR2 YYDKDF (reference sequence). The CDR3 totals 14 residues. Written as DNA, the CDR3 is TGTGCCACCAGCAGAGTGGAGGGGTACACTGAAGCTTTCTTT. Translating it yields CATSRVEGYTEAFF. The whole variable domain, filled in from reference TRBV15 and TRBJ1-1, reads DAMVIQNPRYQVTQFGKPVTLSCSQTLNHNVMYWYQQKSSQAPKLLFHYYDKDFNNEADTPDNFQSRRPNTSFCFLDIRSPGLGDTAMYLCATSRVEGYTEAFFGQGTRLTVV.

This clonotype was observed a few times. This sequence joins TRBV5-1 and TRBJ2-1; D is ambiguous. Germline V gene lookup returns CDR1 SGHRS and CDR2 YFSETQ. CDR3 length equals 13 residues. Trimming took 6 bases from V and 9 from J, leaving 16 bases between them. The CDR3 spells CASTNGNDAEQFF. The CDR3 region has the DNA TGCGCCAGCACAAACGGAAACGACGCTGAGCAGTTCTTC.